This TCR beta chain was profiled in a study of early T cells in non-severe SARS-CoV-2 infection. In germline, CDR1 is KGHSH, CDR2 LQKENI. Trimming stripped 3 bases from V and 2 bases from J, with 11 bases between. The CDR3 is 15 amino acids. Unique molecular identifier tags were affixed to discrete cDNA molecules. TCRdb itself ran the 5' RACE reads through MiXCR, one entry per CDR3 protein. The sample lists about 49,000 distinct CDR3 sequences, under 7% seen once, with 2.8% in the top ten. This clonotype was counted many times. This TCR was recovered from an adult who was a healthcare worker with PCR-confirmed SARS-CoV-2 infection or an uninfected control (not recorded which). This chain connects TRBV18 to TRBJ1-5; tentatively, D is TRBD1 (6 bases). The starting material was whole blood, obtained at baseline. The CDR3 bases are TGTGCCAGCTCACCGCTACAGGGCGGCAATCAGCCCCAGCATTTT. Amino acids: CASSPLQGGNQPQHF.